The 15 T cell receptor beta chains in this list originate from one sample, sequenced in a study of radiotherapy plus CTLA-4 blockade in lung cancer. Libraries were prepared by immunoSEQ multiplex PCR; TCRdb keeps only in-frame clonotypes and omits some of them. The sample shows around 45,000 clones, approximately 91% of them seen only once. The source material was peripheral blood, sampled from a patient treated with radiotherapy plus ipilimumab. The source of these receptors is a human donor with non-small cell lung cancer whose response to radiotherapy plus ipilimumab could not be evaluated.

This chain joins TRBV7-2 and TRBJ1-2; 7 bases match TRBD1. This CDR3 is built from 13 residues. Trimming took 3 bases from V and 3 from J; bases not matched to a gene: 1. Germline CDR1 reads SGHTA; CDR2 reads FQGNSA. The CDR3 loop is CASSFQGDYGYTF. The CDR3 DNA reads TGTGCCAGCAGCTTTCAGGGGGACTATGGCTACACCTTC.

The rearrangement uses TRBV7-2 and TRBJ1-5; 7 positions match TRBD1. V was pared by 0 bases and J by 0 bases, with 5 bases of the junction left unmatched. Looked up from germline, CDR1 is SGHTA and CDR2 is FQGNSA. The CDR3 loop spans 17 amino acids. In DNA form, the CDR3 reads TGTGCCAGCAGCTTAGCCAAGGACAGGTATAGCAATCAGCCCCAGCATTTT. Its protein product is CASSLAKDRYSNQPQHF. Full variable domain (remainder filled in from reference TRBV7-2 and TRBJ1-5): GAGVSQSPSNKVTEKGKDVELRCDPISGHTALYWYRQSLGQGLEFLIYFQGNSAPDKSGLPSDRFSAERTGGSVSTLTIQRTQQEDSAVYLCASSLAKDRYSNQPQHFGDGTRLSIL.

V usage is TRBV4-3 and J usage is TRBJ1-2; 9 bases map to TRBD1. Germline V gene sequence: CDR1 LGHNA, CDR2 YSLEER. After removal of 2 bases from V and 5 bases from J, the junction contained 6 bases not matched to a gene. The CDR3 length is 15 residues. The CDR3 nucleotides read TGCGCCAGCAGCCAATCCGGGACAGGGAGTTATGGCTACACCTTC. The encoded protein is CASSQSGTGSYGYTF.

This clone was detected a few times. The chain recombines TRBV5-5 with TRBJ1-3, with 7 bases identical to TRBD1. Germline CDR1 is SGHKS and CDR2 is YYEKEE (reference sequence). The V and J ends lost 1 base and 0 bases, in that order; junction bases with no gene match: 13. The CDR3 consists of 19 residues. The CDR3 here is CASSLLSGQAMSSGNTIYF. DNA of the CDR3: TGTGCCAGCAGCTTGCTATCCGGACAGGCCATGAGCTCTGGAAACACCATATATTTT.

Of note for this clone: Distinct nucleotide sequences in the sample also encode this CDR3. The rearrangement links TRBV6-6 to TRBJ1-2; the D gene is possibly TRBD1 (6 bases). Germline CDR1 MNHNY, CDR2 SVGAGI (reference sequence). Deletions cut 8 bases from V and 2 bases from J, with 15 bases between. This CDR3 comprises 14 residues. The CDR3 reads CASGPTGANYGYTF. CDR3 coding DNA: TGTGCCAGCGGACCGACAGGAGCCAACTATGGCTACACCTTC.

The chain employs TRBV18 and TRBJ1-3; 7 nucleotides align to TRBD1. J gave up 2 bases and V 5 bases, and 9 bases lay outside the gene matches. The CDR3 is 16 residues long. In germline, CDR1 is KGHSH, CDR2 LQKENI. This CDR3 reads CASSLTRDSAGNTIYF. The CDR3 coding sequence is TGTGCCAGCTCATTGACCCGGGACAGCGCTGGAAACACCATATATTTT.

The V gene is TRBV9, the J gene TRBJ2-5, with 7 positions matching TRBD2. CDR1 is SGDLS and CDR2 is YYNGEE in the germline V gene. This CDR3 has 15 residues. V was clipped by 0 bases and J by 5 bases; unmatched bases: 7. The CDR3 bases are TGTGCCAGCAGCGTAGGGGTAGCGGGTGGGGAGACCCAGTACTTC. This gives the protein CASSVGVAGGETQYF.

As to this clone: The same CDR3 also results from other DNA sequences found in this sample. V and J are TRBV5-8 and TRBJ2-1, with a weak D call TRBD2 (7 bases). Germline V gene sequence: CDR1 SGHTS, CDR2 YDEGEE. V dropped 0 bases and J dropped 2 bases, with 12 bases sitting between them. The CDR3 length is 16 residues. CDR3 sequence: CASSLDAGATYNEQFF. For the CDR3, the DNA is TGTGCCAGCAGCTTGGATGCGGGGGCCACCTACAATGAGCAGTTCTTC.

This chain links TRBV27 with TRBJ2-7; tentative D call: TRBD2 (5 bases). CDR1 is MNHEY and CDR2 is SMNVEV in the germline V gene (reference sequence). This CDR3 has 15 amino acids. With 6 bases removed from V and 6 bases from J, the gap between germline ends came to 21 bases. The chain's CDR3 is CASSHKAGLGSEQYF. CDR3 sequence (DNA): TGTGCCAGCAGCCATAAGGCGGGTCTGGGCAGCGAGCAGTACTTC.

V usage is TRBV6-5 and J usage is TRBJ1-1, with 9 bases fitting TRBD1. The germline V gene encodes CDR1 MNHEY and CDR2 SVGAGI. The CDR3 loop spans 12 amino acids. V dropped 6 bases and J dropped 11; count of bases not matched to a gene: 7. Written as DNA, the CDR3 is TGTGCCAGCAGACATACGACAGGGGGGGCTTTCTTT. It specifies CASRHTTGGAFF.

This chain joins TRBV21-1 and TRBJ1-1; the D segment call TRBD1 is taken from the table without a DNA check. TRBV21-1 has pseudogene status. The CDR3 extends over 12 amino acids. CDR3 region: CASSRRQTEAFF. For the CDR3, the DNA is TGTGCCAGCAGCCGGAGACAGACTGAAGCTTTCTTT.

CDR3 loop: CASSSPGTSPSQTQYF. CDR3 bases: TGTGCCAGCAGCTCACCCGGGACTAGTCCCTCCCAGACCCAGTACTTC. The genes are TRBV7-2 and TRBJ2-5; 8 bases align to TRBD2. V shed 4 bases, J shed 6 bases, and the junction held 13 bases outside the gene matches. The germline CDR1 and CDR2 sequences are SGHTA and FQGNSA. This CDR3 contains 16 residues.

The chain employs TRBV7-7 and TRBJ2-7, with D possibly being TRBD1 (6 bases). Trimming removed 4 bases at V and 0 bases at J, with 16 bases between. The CDR3 is 16 residues long. Germline CDR1 and CDR2: SSHAT and FNYEAQ (reference sequence). The CDR3 loop is CASSSFRDTISYEQYF. CDR3 sequence (DNA): TGTGCCAGCAGCTCCTTCCGGGACACCATCTCCTACGAGCAGTACTTC.

V gene TRBV10-2 combines with J gene TRBJ2-1; 7 bases are a match to TRBD1. Germline CDR1 WSHSY, CDR2 SAAADI. V lost 4 bases to trimming and J lost 8 bases; unmatched junction nucleotides: 8. The CDR3 covers 14 residues. The CDR3 is CASSAQQGKDEQFF. The CDR3 DNA is TGCGCCAGCAGTGCCCAACAGGGGAAAGATGAGCAGTTCTTC.

The V call is TRBV18, the J call TRBJ2-7; 7 bases line up with TRBD2. The germline V gene has CDR1 KGHSH and CDR2 LQKENI. The CDR3 sequence is 13 residues long. The J segment lost 6 bases and the V segment lost 3 bases, leaving 5 bases of the junction unmatched. The chain's CDR3 is CASSPLGGTEQYF. The CDR3 DNA sequence: TGTGCCAGCTCACCCCTGGGAGGGACCGAGCAGTACTTC.